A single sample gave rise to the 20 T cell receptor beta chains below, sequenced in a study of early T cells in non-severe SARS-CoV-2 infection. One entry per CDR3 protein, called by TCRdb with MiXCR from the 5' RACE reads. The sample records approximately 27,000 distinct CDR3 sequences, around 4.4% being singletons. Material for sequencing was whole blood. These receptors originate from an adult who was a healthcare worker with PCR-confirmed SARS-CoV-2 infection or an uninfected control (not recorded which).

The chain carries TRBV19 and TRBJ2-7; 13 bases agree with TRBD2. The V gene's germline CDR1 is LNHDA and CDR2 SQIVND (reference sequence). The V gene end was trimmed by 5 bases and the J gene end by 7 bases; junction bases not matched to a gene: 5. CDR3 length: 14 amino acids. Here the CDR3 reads CASSLGLAGVEQYF. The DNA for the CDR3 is TGTGCCAGTAGTCTCGGACTAGCGGGAGTTGAGCAGTACTTC.

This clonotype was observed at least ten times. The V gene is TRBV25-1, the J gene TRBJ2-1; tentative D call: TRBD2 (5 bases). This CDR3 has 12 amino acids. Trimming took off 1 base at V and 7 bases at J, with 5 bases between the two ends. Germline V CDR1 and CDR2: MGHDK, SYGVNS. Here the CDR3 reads CASSEWRNEQFF. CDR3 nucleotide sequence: TGTGCCAGCAGTGAATGGAGGAATGAGCAGTTCTTC.

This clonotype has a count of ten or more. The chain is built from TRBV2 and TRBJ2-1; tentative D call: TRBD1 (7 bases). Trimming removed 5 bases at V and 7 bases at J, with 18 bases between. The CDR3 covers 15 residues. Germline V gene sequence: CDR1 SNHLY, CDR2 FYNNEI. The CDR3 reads CASSRQGRAGNEQFF. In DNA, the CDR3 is TGTGCCAGCAGTAGACAGGGTCGGGCGGGGAATGAGCAGTTCTTC.

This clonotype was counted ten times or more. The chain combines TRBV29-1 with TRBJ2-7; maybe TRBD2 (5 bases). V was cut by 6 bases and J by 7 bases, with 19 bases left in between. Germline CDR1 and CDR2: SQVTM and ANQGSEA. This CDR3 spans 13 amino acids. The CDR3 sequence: CSVSSGLSGEQYF. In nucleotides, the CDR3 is TGCAGCGTCTCGAGCGGTTTGTCGGGGGAGCAGTACTTC.

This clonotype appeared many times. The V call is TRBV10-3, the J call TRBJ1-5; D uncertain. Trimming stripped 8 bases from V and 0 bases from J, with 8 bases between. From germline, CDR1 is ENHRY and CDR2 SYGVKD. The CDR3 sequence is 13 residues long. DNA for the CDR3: TGTGCCATCGGAACGGATAGCAATCAGCCCCAGCATTTT. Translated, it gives CAIGTDSNQPQHF.

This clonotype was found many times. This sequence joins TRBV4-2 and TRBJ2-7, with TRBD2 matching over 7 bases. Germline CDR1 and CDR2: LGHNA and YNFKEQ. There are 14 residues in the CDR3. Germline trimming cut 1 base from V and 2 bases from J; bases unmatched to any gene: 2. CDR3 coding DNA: TGTGCCAGCAGCCAAGTCGGGACTACCTACGAGCAGTACTTC. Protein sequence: CASSQVGTTYEQYF.

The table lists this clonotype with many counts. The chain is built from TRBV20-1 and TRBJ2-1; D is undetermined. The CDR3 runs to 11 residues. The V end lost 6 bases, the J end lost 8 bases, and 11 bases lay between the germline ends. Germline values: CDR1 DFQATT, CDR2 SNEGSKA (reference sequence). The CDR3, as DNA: TGCAGTGCCATGATTGTGGATGAGCAGTTCTTC. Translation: CSAMIVDEQFF.

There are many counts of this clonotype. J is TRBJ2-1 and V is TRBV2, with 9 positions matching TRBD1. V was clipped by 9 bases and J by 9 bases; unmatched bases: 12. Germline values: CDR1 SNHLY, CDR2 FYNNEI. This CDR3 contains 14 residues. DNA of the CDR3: TGTGCCAGTACAGTACAGGGGGCCCTCAGTGAGCAGTTCTTC. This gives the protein CASTVQGALSEQFF.

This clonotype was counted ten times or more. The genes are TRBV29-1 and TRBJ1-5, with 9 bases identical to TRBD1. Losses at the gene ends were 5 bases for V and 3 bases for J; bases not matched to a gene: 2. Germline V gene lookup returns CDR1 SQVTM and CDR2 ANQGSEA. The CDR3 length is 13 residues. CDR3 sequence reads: CSVWDRDNQPQHF. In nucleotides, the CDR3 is TGCAGCGTTTGGGACAGGGACAATCAGCCCCAGCATTTT.

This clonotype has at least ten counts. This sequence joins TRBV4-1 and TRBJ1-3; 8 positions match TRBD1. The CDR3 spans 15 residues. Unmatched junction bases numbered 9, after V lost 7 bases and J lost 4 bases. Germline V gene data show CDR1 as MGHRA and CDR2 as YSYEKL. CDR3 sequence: CASKPQGVAGNTIYF. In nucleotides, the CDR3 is TGCGCCAGCAAACCACAGGGGGTGGCAGGAAACACCATATATTTT.

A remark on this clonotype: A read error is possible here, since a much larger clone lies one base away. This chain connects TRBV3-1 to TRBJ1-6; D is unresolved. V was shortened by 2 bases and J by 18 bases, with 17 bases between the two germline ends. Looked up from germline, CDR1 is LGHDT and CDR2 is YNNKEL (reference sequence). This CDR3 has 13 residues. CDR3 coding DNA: TGTGCCAGCAGCCAACTGACCGGGGAGGCCCGCCACTTT. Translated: CASSQLTGEARHF.

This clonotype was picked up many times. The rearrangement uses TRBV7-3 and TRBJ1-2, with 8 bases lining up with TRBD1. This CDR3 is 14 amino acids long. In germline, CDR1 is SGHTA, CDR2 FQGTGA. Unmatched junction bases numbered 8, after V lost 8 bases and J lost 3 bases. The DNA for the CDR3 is TGTGCCAGCTCCCGACAGGGGATCGACTATGGCTACACCTTC. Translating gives CASSRQGIDYGYTF.

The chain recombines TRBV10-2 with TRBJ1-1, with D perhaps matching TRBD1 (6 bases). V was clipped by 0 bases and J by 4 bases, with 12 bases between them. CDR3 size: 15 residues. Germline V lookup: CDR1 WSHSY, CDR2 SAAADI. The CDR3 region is CASSESTGKSTEAFF. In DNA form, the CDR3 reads TGCGCCAGCAGTGAGTCGACAGGAAAGTCCACTGAAGCTTTCTTT.

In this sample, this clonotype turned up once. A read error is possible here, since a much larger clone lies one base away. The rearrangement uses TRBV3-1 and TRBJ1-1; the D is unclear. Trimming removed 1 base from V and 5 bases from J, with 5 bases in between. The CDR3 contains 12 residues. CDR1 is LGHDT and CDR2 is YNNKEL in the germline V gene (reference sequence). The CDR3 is CASSQGWTEAFF. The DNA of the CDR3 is TGTGCCAGCAGCCAAGGTTGGACTGAAGCTTTCTTT.

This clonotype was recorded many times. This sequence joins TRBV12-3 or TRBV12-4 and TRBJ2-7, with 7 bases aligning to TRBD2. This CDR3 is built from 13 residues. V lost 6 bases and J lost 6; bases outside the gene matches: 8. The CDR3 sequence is CASRESGRAEQYF. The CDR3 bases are TGTGCCAGCAGAGAATCAGGGAGGGCCGAGCAGTACTTC.

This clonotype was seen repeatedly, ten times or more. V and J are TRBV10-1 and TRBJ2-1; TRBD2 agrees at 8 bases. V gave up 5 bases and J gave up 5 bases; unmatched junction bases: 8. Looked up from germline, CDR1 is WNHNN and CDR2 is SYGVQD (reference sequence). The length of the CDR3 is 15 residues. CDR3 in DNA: TGCGCCAGCAGTTTAGCGGGACCCCCCAACAATGAGCAGTTCTTC. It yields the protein CASSLAGPPNNEQFF.

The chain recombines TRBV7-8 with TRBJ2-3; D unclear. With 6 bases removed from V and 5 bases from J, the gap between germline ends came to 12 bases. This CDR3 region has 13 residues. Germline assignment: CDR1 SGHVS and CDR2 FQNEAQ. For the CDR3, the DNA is TGTGCCAGCAGTCCCACGGCCGGAGATACGCAGTATTTT. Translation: CASSPTAGDTQYF.

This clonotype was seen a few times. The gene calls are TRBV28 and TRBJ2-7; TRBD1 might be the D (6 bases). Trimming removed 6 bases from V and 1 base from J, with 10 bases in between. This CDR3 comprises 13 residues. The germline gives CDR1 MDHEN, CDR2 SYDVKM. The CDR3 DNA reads TGTGCCAGCAGATCTGGACAGTCCTACGAGCAGTACTTC. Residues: CASRSGQSYEQYF.

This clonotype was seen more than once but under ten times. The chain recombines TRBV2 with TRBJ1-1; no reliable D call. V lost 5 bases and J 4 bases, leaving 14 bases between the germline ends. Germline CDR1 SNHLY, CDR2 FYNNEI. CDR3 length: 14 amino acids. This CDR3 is CASSPARASTEAFF. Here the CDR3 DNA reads TGTGCCAGCAGTCCGGCGAGGGCGAGCACTGAAGCTTTCTTT.

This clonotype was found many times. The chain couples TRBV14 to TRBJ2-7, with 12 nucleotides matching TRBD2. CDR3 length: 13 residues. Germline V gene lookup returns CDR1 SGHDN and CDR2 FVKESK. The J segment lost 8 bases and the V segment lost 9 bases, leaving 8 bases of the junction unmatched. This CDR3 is CARTTSGGLKQYF. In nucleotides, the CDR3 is TGTGCCAGGACGACTAGCGGGGGTCTCAAGCAGTACTTC.